The 9 T cell receptor beta chains reported below all come from one sample, sequenced in a study of blood T cells in healthy people across ages (dated by TCRdb to between 2014 and 2017). Library preparation employed 5' RACE. The sample was run on an Illumina HiSeq 2500. The second PCR ran for about 7 to 11 cycles and used a J-beta primer mix along with a sample-barcoded 5' primer. TCRdb applied fastp at Q25 and MiXCR to the public reads, then kept only in-frame beta chains. When rows share a CDR3 protein, they turn into one entry using the most common DNA and genes. In all, the sample holds around 970,000 distinct CDR3 sequences, and roughly 50% of those were seen once. The leading ten clones occupy around 21% of the sample. The sample was blood. The receptors shown here come from a woman aged 60-70 years in good health.

CDR3 sequence: CASSPATIQETQYF. In DNA, the CDR3 is TGTGCCAGCAGCCCCGCGACTATACAAGAGACCCAGTACTTC. This chain joins TRBV3-1 and TRBJ2-5; D may be TRBD2 (5 bases). V was clipped by 4 bases and J by 2 bases, with 11 bases between them. This CDR3 is built from 14 residues. Germline CDR1 reads LGHDT; CDR2 reads YNNKEL (reference sequence).

The chain is built from TRBV20-1 and TRBJ2-1; D is unresolved. The germline V gene has CDR1 DFQATT and CDR2 SNEGSKA (reference sequence). This CDR3 contains 13 residues. The V gene lost 5 bases and the J gene lost 5 bases, with 13 bases spanning the gap. The DNA of the CDR3 is TGCAGTGCTCGCTCCGGGTCTCACAATGAGCAGTTCTTC. It specifies CSARSGSHNEQFF.

This clonotype was counted many times. This chain links TRBV7-9 with TRBJ2-3; D unresolved. The CDR3 totals 15 residues. The germline gives CDR1 SEHNR, CDR2 FQNEAQ (reference sequence). Trimming shortened V by 5 bases and J by 0 bases, and 12 bases separated the two germline ends. This chain's CDR3 is CASSPPPGSTDTQYF. The CDR3 bases are TGTGCCAGCAGCCCCCCCCCGGGTAGCACAGATACGCAGTATTTT.

The chain couples TRBV6-2 or TRBV6-3 to TRBJ2-5; either TRBD1 or TRBD2 may supply D (5 bases each). Matching the DNA end better, TRBJ2-7 makes the J call doubtful. CDR1 and CDR2 from the germline V gene are MNHEY and SVGEGT. The CDR3 is 14 residues long. The CDR3 bases are TGTGCCACTGATCGGGGAGTTCCAGGGTACGAGCAGTACTTC. Translating it yields CATDRGVPGYEQYF.

This clonotype was seen a few times. The chain has TRBV30 and TRBJ1-1; D may be TRBD1 (6 bases). CDR1 is GTSNPN, CDR2 SVGIG, per germline (reference sequence). Trimming cost V 8 bases and J 4 bases, with 17 bases left between them. The CDR3 extends over 13 amino acids. CDR3 bases: TGTGCCGGGAAGACAGGAGGAATCACTGAAGCTTTCTTT. The encoded protein is CAGKTGGITEAFF. Looking up the rest from reference TRBV30 and TRBJ1-1 gives the full variable domain: SQTIHQWPATLVQPVGSPLSLECTVEGTSNPNLYWYRQAAGRGLQLLFYSVGIGQISSEVPQNLSASRPQDRQFILSSKKLLLSDSGFYLCAGKTGGITEAFFGQGTRLTVV.

V gene TRBV25-1 combines with J gene TRBJ2-5; D not certain. V was trimmed by 3 bases and J by 2 bases, leaving 13 bases between them. This CDR3 contains 15 residues. CDR1 MGHDK and CDR2 SYGVNS come from the germline V gene. CDR3 in amino acids: CASSDPGGNQETQYF. CDR3 nucleotide sequence: TGTGCCAGCAGTGACCCGGGTGGAAATCAAGAGACCCAGTACTTC. Drawing the rest from reference TRBV25-1 and TRBJ2-5, the complete variable domain is EADIYQTPRYLVIGTGKKITLECSQTMGHDKMYWYQQDPGMELHLIHYSYGVNSTEKGDLSSESTVSRIRTEHFPLTLESARPSHTSQYLCASSDPGGNQETQYFGPGTRLLVL.

This clonotype has at least ten counts. The gene calls are TRBV7-9 and TRBJ2-7, with a tentative D call TRBD1 (6 bases). CDR1 is SEHNR and CDR2 is FQNEAQ in the germline V gene (reference sequence). This CDR3 has 12 amino acids. The V end lost 5 bases, the J end lost 4 bases, and 9 bases lay between the germline ends. In DNA form, the CDR3 reads TGTGCCAGCAGCCAACAGGGATACGAGCAGTACTTC. Translating gives CASSQQGYEQYF.

This sequence joins TRBV2 and TRBJ2-7; D is ambiguous. CDR3 size: 12 residues. Germline CDR1 SNHLY, CDR2 FYNNEI. The V end was cut by 7 bases, the J end by 2 bases, with 9 bases between. In DNA, the CDR3 is TGTGCCAGCACCATGGACCCCTACGAGCAGTACTTC. This encodes CASTMDPYEQYF.

This clonotype was counted between two and nine times. The chain employs TRBV7-2 and TRBJ1-2, with TRBD1 identical over 8 bases. Germline CDR1 reads SGHTA; CDR2 reads FQGNSA. This CDR3 region has 15 residues. J was trimmed by 1 base and V by 5 bases; bases with no gene match: 6. The CDR3 nucleotides are TGTGCCAGCAGCCCAGGACAGGGAGTTAACTATGGCTACACCTTC. It codes for CASSPGQGVNYGYTF.